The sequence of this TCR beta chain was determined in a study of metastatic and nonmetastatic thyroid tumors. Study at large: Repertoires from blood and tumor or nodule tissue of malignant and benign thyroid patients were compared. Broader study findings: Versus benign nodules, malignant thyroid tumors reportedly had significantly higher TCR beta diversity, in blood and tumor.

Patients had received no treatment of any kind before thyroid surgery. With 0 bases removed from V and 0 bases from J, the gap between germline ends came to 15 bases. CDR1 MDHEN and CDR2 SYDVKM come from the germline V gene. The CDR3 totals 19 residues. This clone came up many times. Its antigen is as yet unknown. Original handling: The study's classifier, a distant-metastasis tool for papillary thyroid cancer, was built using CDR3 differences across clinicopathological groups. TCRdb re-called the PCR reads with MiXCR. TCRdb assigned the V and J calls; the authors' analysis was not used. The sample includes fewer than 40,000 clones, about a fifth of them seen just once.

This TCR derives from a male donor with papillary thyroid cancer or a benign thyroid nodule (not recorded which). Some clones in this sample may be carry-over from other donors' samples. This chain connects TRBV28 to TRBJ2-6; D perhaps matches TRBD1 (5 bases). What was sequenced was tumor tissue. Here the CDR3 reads CASSLWEITRGSGANVLTF. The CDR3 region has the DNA TGTGCCAGCAGTTTATGGGAGATTACAAGGGGCTCTGGGGCCAACGTCCTGACTTTC.